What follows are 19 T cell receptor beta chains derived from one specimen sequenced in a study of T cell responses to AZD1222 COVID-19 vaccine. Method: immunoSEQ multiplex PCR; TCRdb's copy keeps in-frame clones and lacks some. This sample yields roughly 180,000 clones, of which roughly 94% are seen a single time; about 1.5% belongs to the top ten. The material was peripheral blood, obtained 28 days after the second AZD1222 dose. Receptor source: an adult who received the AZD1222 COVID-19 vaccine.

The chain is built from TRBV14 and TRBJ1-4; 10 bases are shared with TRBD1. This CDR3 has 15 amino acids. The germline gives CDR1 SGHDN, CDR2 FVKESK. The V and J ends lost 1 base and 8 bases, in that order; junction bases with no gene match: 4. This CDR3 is CASSQAGTGEEKLFF. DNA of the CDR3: TGTGCCAGCAGCCAAGCCGGGACAGGGGAGGAAAAACTGTTTTTT.

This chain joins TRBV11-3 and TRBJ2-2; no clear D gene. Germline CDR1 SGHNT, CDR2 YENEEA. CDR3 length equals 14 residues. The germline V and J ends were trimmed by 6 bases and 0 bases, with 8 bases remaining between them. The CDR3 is CASRQGTNTGELFF. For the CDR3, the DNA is TGTGCCAGCAGACAAGGGACGAACACCGGGGAGCTGTTTTTT.

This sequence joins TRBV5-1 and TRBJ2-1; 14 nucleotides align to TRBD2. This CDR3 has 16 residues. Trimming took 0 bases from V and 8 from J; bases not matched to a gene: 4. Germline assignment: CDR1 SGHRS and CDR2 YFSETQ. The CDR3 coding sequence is TGCGCCAGCAGCTTGGCCGGGACTAGCGGGAGCGATGAGCAGTTCTTC. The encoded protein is CASSLAGTSGSDEQFF. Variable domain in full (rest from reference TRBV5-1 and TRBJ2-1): KAGVTQTPRYLIKTRGQQVTLSCSPISGHRSVSWYQQTPGQGLQFLFEYFSETQRNKGNFPGRFSGRQFSNSRSEMNVSTLELGDSALYLCASSLAGTSGSDEQFFGPGTRLTVL.

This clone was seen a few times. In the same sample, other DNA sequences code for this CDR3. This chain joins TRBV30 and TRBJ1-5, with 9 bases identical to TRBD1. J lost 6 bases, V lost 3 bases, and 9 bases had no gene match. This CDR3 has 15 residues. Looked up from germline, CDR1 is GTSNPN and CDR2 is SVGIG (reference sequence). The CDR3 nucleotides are TGTGCCTGGAGACACGGGGACAGGGAGAGTCAGCCCCAGCATTTT. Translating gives CAWRHGDRESQPQHF.

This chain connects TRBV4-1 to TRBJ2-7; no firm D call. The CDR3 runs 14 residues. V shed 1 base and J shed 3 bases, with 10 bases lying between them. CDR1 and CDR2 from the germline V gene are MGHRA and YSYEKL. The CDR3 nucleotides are TGCGCCAGCAGCCAAGGGGGTGATCTCTACGAGCAGTACTTC. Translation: CASSQGGDLYEQYF.

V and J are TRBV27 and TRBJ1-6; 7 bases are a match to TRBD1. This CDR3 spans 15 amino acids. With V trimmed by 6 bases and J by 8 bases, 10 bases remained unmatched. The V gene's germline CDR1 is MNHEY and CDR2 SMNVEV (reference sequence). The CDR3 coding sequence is TGTGCCAGCAGACAAAGGGGGCAGGTCCATTCACCCCTCCACTTT. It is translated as CASRQRGQVHSPLHF.

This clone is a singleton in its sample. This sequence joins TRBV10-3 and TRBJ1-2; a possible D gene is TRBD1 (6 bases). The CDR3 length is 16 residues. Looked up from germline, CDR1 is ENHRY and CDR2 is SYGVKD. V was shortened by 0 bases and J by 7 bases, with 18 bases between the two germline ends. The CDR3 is CAISESMETGLAGYTF. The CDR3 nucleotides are TGTGCCATCAGTGAGTCTATGGAGACAGGTCTTGCTGGCTACACCTTC.

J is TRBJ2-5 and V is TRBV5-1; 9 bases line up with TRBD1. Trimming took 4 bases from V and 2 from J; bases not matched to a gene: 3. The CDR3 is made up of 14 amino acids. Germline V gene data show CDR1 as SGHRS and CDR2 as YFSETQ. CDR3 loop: CASSGDRGQETQYF. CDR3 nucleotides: TGCGCCAGCAGCGGAGACAGGGGGCAAGAGACCCAGTACTTC.

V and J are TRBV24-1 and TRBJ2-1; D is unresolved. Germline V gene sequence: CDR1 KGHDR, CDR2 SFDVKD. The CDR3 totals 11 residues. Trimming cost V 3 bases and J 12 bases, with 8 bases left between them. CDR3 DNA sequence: TGTGCCACCAGTGATCGTGGTGGGCAGTTCTTC. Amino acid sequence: CATSDRGGQFF.

The CDR3 region is CASSLEGTGGTDTQYF. CDR3 nucleotide sequence: TGTGCCAGCAGCTTGGAGGGGACGGGAGGTACAGATACGCAGTATTTT. The chain joins TRBV5-6 to TRBJ2-3, with 7 positions matching TRBD2. V dropped 0 bases and J dropped 3; count of bases not matched to a gene: 7. Germline values: CDR1 SGHDT, CDR2 YYEEEE. CDR3 length equals 16 residues.

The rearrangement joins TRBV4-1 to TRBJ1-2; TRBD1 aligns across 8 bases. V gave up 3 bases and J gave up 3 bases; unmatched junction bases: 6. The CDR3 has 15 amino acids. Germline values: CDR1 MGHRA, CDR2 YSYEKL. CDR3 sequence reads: CASSQRTGQDYGYTF. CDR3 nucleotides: TGCGCCAGCAGCCAGCGGACAGGGCAGGACTATGGCTACACCTTC.

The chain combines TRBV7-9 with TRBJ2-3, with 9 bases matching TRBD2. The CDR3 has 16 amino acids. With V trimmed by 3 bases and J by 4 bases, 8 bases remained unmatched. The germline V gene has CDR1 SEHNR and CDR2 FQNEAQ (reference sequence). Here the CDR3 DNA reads TGTGCCAGCAGCTTGGGGCAGACTAGCGGACCAGATACGCAGTATTTT. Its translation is CASSLGQTSGPDTQYF.

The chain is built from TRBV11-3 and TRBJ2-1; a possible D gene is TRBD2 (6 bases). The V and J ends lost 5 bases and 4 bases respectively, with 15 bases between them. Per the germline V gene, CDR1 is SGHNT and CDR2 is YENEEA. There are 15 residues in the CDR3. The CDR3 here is CASSARRGGYNEQFF. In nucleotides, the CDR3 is TGTGCCAGCAGCGCTCGGCGGGGTGGGTACAATGAGCAGTTCTTC. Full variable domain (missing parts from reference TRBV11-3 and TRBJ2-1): EAGVVQSPRYKIIEKKQPVAFWCNPISGHNTLYWYLQNLGQGPELLIRYENEEAVDDSQLPKDRFSAERLKGVDSTLKIQPAELGDSAVYLCASSARRGGYNEQFFGPGTRLTVL.

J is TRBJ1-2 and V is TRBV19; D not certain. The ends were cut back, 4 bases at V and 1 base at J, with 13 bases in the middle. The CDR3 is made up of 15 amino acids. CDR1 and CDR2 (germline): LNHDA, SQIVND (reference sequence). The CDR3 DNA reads TGTGCCAGTAGTACCGGAACCGGCCTTAACTATGGCTACACCTTC. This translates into CASSTGTGLNYGYTF.

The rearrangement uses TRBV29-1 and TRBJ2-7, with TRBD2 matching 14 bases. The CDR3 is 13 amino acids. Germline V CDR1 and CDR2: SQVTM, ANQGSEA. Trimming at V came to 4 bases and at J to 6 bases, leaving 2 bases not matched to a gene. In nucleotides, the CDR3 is TGCAGCGTTGTGGGGACTAGCGGGAGCGAGCAGTACTTC. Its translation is CSVVGTSGSEQYF.

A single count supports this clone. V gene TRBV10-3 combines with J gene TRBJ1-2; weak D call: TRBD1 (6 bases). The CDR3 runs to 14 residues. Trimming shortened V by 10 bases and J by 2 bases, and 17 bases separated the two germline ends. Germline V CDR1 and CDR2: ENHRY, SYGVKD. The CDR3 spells CATTAGAGNYGYTF. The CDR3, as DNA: TGTGCCACCACCGCAGGGGCGGGGAACTATGGCTACACCTTC.

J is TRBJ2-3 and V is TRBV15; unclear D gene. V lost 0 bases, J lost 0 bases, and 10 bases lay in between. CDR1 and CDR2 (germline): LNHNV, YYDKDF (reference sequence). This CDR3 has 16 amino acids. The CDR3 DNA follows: TGTGCCACCAGCAGAGATCCGGGCAGTAGCACAGATACGCAGTATTTT. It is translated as CATSRDPGSSTDTQYF.

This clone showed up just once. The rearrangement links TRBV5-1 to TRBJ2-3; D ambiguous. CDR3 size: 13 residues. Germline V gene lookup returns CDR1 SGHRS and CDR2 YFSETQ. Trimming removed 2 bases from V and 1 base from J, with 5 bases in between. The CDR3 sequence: CASSLVGTDTQYF. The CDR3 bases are TGCGCCAGCAGCTTAGTTGGCACAGATACGCAGTATTTT.

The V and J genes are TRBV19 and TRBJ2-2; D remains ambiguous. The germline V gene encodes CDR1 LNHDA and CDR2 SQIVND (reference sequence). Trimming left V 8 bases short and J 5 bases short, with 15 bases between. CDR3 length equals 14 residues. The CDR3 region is CASYPRLGTGELFF. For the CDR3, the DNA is TGTGCCAGTTACCCCAGGTTGGGTACCGGGGAGCTGTTTTTT.